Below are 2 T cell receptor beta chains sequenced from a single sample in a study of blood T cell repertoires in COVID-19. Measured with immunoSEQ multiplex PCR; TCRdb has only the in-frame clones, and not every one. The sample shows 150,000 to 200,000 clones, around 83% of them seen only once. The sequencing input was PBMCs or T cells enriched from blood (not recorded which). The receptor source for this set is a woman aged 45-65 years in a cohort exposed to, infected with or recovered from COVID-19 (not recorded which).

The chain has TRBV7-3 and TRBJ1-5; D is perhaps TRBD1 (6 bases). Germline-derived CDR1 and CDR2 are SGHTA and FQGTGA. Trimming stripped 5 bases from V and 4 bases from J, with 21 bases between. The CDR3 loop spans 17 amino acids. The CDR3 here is CASSRGGCRIMNQPQHF. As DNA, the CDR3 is TGTGCCAGCAGCCGAGGGGGATGCCGAATTATGAATCAGCCCCAGCATTTT.

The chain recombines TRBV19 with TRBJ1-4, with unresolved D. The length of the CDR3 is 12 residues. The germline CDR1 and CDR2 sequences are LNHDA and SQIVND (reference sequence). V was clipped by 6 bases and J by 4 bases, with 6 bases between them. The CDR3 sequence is CASSPFNEKLFF. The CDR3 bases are TGTGCCAGTAGCCCTTTTAATGAAAAACTGTTTTTT.